One and the same sample provided the 19 T cell receptor beta chains below, sequenced in a study of Graves' ophthalmopathy and Graves' hyperthyroidism. CDR3 regions of TCR beta were amplified from RNA transcripts. The first-round RT-PCR employed HTBI primers together with the Qiagen OneStep RT-PCR kit. A multiplex PCR was then performed as the second round. A single record per CDR3 protein comes from TCRdb applying MiXCR to the multiplex PCR reads. Of 35,000 to 45,000 distinct CDR3 sequences listed, approximately 53% are singletons. The material sequenced was peripheral blood. The source of these receptors is an adult woman with stable Graves' hyperthyroidism.

There are many counts of this clonotype. CDR3 in amino acids: CASSTGTDNQPQHF. The DNA of the CDR3 is TGCGCCAGCAGCACCGGGACTGATAATCAGCCCCAGCATTTT. This chain joins TRBV5-1 and TRBJ1-5, with D possibly matching TRBD1 (5 bases). V was cut by 4 bases and J by 4 bases, with 12 bases left in between. The CDR3 consists of 14 residues. Per germline, CDR1 SGHRS and CDR2 YFSETQ.

The rearrangement links TRBV7-3 to TRBJ2-7; 8 bases are a match to TRBD2. The junction had 11 bases not matched to a gene; V was cut back by 5 bases and J by 5 bases. The CDR3 length is 15 residues. From germline, CDR1 is SGHTA and CDR2 FQGTGA. In DNA, the CDR3 is TGTGCCAGCAGCCCCAGCGGGGGCGGGAGCGACGAGCAGTACTTC. It codes for CASSPSGGGSDEQYF.

This clonotype was found many times. This chain links TRBV5-1 with TRBJ1-4; 10 nucleotides align to TRBD1. With 4 bases clipped from V and 5 bases from J, the junction kept 5 bases outside the gene matches. CDR1 and CDR2 from the germline V gene are SGHRS and YFSETQ. This CDR3 has 15 residues. DNA for the CDR3: TGCGCCAGCAGCATGTTGGGACAGGGGAATGAAAAACTGTTTTTT. Protein product: CASSMLGQGNEKLFF.

This clonotype was seen a handful of times. The chain carries TRBV3-1 and TRBJ2-7; 14 bases match TRBD2. The germline gives CDR1 LGHDT, CDR2 YNNKEL (reference sequence). The V segment lost 5 bases and the J segment 3 bases; nucleotides outside the gene matches: 9. The CDR3 contains 17 residues. CDR3 residues: CASSGTSGSARFYEQYF. The DNA of the CDR3 is TGTGCCAGCAGCGGGACTAGCGGGAGTGCACGATTCTACGAGCAGTACTTC.

This clonotype was seen at least ten times. The chain joins TRBV6-5 to TRBJ1-4; D may be TRBD1 (5 bases). The CDR3 loop spans 17 amino acids. Germline V gene lookup returns CDR1 MNHEY and CDR2 SVGAGI. Deletions cut 7 bases from V and 4 bases from J, with 22 bases between. CDR3 amino acids: CASTPIEPGSVNEKLFF. Here the CDR3 DNA reads TGTGCCAGCACCCCAATCGAACCAGGGTCGGTTAATGAAAAACTGTTTTTT.

The V and J genes are TRBV7-8 and TRBJ2-7; 8 bases are shared with TRBD1. V lost 1 base to trimming and J lost 11 bases; unmatched junction nucleotides: 4. Germline CDR1 reads SGHVS; CDR2 reads FQNEAQ. The CDR3 has 12 amino acids. Written as DNA, the CDR3 is TGTGCCAGCAGCTTAGAACCGGGACAGGAGTACTTC. Amino acids: CASSLEPGQEYF.

This clonotype has at least ten counts. This chain joins TRBV6-5 and TRBJ2-3; 13 bases are shared with TRBD2. Germline assignment: CDR1 MNHEY and CDR2 SVGAGI. Unmatched junction bases numbered 4, after V lost 7 bases and J lost 0 bases. The CDR3 totals 16 residues. CDR3 bases: TGTGCCAGCACCCGGACTAGCGGGAGCAGCACAGATACGCAGTATTTT. It is translated as CASTRTSGSSTDTQYF.

This clonotype was detected many times. The CDR3: CASSIVAGGGQPQHF. In DNA form, the CDR3 reads TGTGCCAGTAGTATAGTGGCAGGGGGTGGTCAGCCCCAGCATTTT. This chain links TRBV19 with TRBJ1-5; 7 positions match TRBD1. Germline CDR1 LNHDA, CDR2 SQIVND (reference sequence). V dropped 1 base and J dropped 6; count of bases not matched to a gene: 6. The CDR3 is 15 residues long.

V gene TRBV20-1 combines with J gene TRBJ2-2, with TRBD2 identical over 7 bases. Germline CDR1 reads DFQATT; CDR2 reads SNEGSKA (reference sequence). The CDR3 is 14 residues long. The V and J ends lost 2 bases and 1 base, in that order; junction bases with no gene match: 1. The CDR3 is CSARPSGNTGELFF. The CDR3 coding sequence is TGCAGTGCTAGACCTAGCGGGAACACCGGGGAGCTGTTTTTT.

The rearrangement joins TRBV9 to TRBJ2-2; D uncertain. In germline, CDR1 is SGDLS, CDR2 YYNGEE. This CDR3 has 15 residues. Trimming left V 0 bases short and J 9 bases short, with 15 bases between. As DNA, the CDR3 is TGTGCCAGCAGCGTAGGAGCTAGAGTCCCCCGGGAGCTGTTTTTT. Translated, it gives CASSVGARVPRELFF. Complete variable domain (other parts from reference TRBV9 and TRBJ2-2): DSGVTQTPKHLITATGQRVTLRCSPRSGDLSVYWYQQSLDQGLQFLIQYYNGEERAKGNILERFSAQQFPDLHSELNLSSLELGDSALYFCASSVGARVPRELFFGEGSRLTVL.

The chain is built from TRBV20-1 and TRBJ2-7; a weak D match, TRBD1 (5 bases). CDR1 is DFQATT and CDR2 is SNEGSKA in the germline V gene (reference sequence). V gave up 3 bases and J gave up 3 bases, with 12 bases separating them. The CDR3 is 13 amino acids. The CDR3 bases are TGCAGTGCTAGGGGGCAGGCGAACTACGAGCAGTACTTC. Translating it yields CSARGQANYEQYF.

This chain links TRBV9 with TRBJ1-2; 10 positions agree with TRBD1. The CDR3 extends over 12 amino acids. The V segment lost 4 bases and the J segment 8 bases; nucleotides outside the gene matches: 2. Germline V lookup: CDR1 SGDLS, CDR2 YYNGEE. CDR3 in amino acids: CASSTGQGGYTF. The CDR3 DNA reads as TGTGCCAGCAGCACGGGACAGGGGGGCTACACCTTC.

Relative to its sample, this clonotype is medium-sized. This sequence joins TRBV10-3 and TRBJ1-5; perhaps TRBD1 as D (5 bases). The V end was cut by 4 bases, the J end by 6 bases, with 10 bases between. From germline, CDR1 is ENHRY and CDR2 SYGVKD. This CDR3 comprises 13 residues. CDR3 bases: TGTGCCATCAGTGGGGGCGAGGGTCAGCCCCAGCATTTT. The encoded protein is CAISGGEGQPQHF.

The genes are TRBV12-3 or TRBV12-4 and TRBJ2-2, with 8 bases fitting TRBD2. V was pared by 11 bases and J by 3 bases, with 14 bases of the junction left unmatched. CDR3 size: 16 residues. The CDR3 DNA follows: TGTGCCTCGTCCCGGGGAACGGGAGGGTACACCGGGGAGCTGTTTTTT. Its protein is CASSRGTGGYTGELFF.

The gene calls are TRBV5-4 and TRBJ2-7, with TRBD2 as a possible D gene (6 bases). The germline V and J ends were trimmed by 0 bases and 5 bases, with 9 bases remaining between them. CDR3 size: 13 residues. Germline CDR1 reads SGHNT; CDR2 reads YYREEE (reference sequence). The CDR3 here is CASSLGGKDEQYF. CDR3 bases: TGTGCCAGCAGCTTGGGCGGGAAGGACGAGCAGTACTTC. Full variable domain (rest looked up from reference TRBV5-4 and TRBJ2-7): ETGVTQSPTHLIKTRGQQVTLRCSSQSGHNTVSWYQQALGQGPQFIFQYYREEENGRGNFPPRFSGLQFPNYSSELNVNALELDDSALYLCASSLGGKDEQYFGPGTRLTVT.

Only a few counts were recorded for this clonotype. This chain links TRBV7-9 with TRBJ2-7; no clear D gene. Trimming pared 8 bases from V and 0 bases from J, leaving 8 bases between. Germline assignment: CDR1 SEHNR and CDR2 FQNEAQ (reference sequence). This CDR3 is 12 amino acids long. The CDR3 bases are TGTGCCAGCCGACCGCTCTCCTACGAGCAGTACTTC. Residues: CASRPLSYEQYF. The full variable domain, with the rest looked up from reference TRBV7-9 and TRBJ2-7, is DTGVSQNPRHKITKRGQNVTFRCDPISEHNRLYWYRQTLGQGPEFLTYFQNEAQLEKSRLLSDRFSAERPKGSFSTLEIQRTEQGDSAMYLCASRPLSYEQYFGPGTRLTVT.

The chain recombines TRBV7-3 with TRBJ2-5, with 10 bases matching TRBD2. Losses at the gene ends were 5 bases for V and 1 base for J; bases not matched to a gene: 10. There are 17 residues in the CDR3. Germline CDR1 and CDR2: SGHTA and FQGTGA. The CDR3 region has the DNA TGTGCCAGCAGCGCAACGTCTAGCGGGAGACCCCAAGAGACCCAGTACTTC. This gives the protein CASSATSSGRPQETQYF.

This clonotype was seen many times. The chain uses TRBV2 and TRBJ1-2; 10 bases agree with TRBD1. This CDR3 contains 12 residues. J was trimmed by 5 bases and V by 10 bases; bases with no gene match: 4. Germline values: CDR1 SNHLY, CDR2 FYNNEI. The CDR3: CANTDRGYGYTF. CDR3 nucleotides: TGTGCCAACACGGACAGGGGGTATGGCTACACCTTC.

There are many counts of this clonotype. The chain recombines TRBV14 with TRBJ2-1; 10 bases align to TRBD2. The CDR3 is made up of 16 amino acids. Germline loops: CDR1 SGHDN, CDR2 FVKESK. With 3 bases clipped from V and 2 bases from J, the junction kept 4 bases outside the gene matches. CDR3 sequence reads: CASSQASGRPYNEQFF. DNA for the CDR3: TGTGCCAGCAGCCAGGCTAGCGGGAGACCCTACAATGAGCAGTTCTTC.